The 23 T cell receptor beta chains presented below share a single source sample, sequenced in a study of T-cell memory formation after mild COVID-19. TCRdb redid the calling of the 5' RACE reads with MiXCR, one entry per CDR3 protein. Found here are 300,000 to 350,000 distinct CDR3 sequences, roughly an eighth of them singletons; the top ten hold roughly 21%. The specimen sequenced was PBMCs or a T cell subset sorted from them (not recorded which). The receptors derive from a man aged 18 to 30 who had mild COVID-19 (a few samples of this study predate the infection). Cell type and time point are not known.

V usage is TRBV7-9 and J usage is TRBJ2-1; 10 nucleotides align to TRBD1. Per the germline V gene, CDR1 is SEHNR and CDR2 is FQNEAQ (reference sequence). J gave up 7 bases and V 5 bases, and 5 bases lay outside the gene matches. The CDR3 extends over 14 amino acids. CDR3 bases: TGTGCCAGCAGCCCGCGACAGGGGGCGAATGAGCAGTTCTTC. It translates to CASSPRQGANEQFF. Full variable domain (missing parts from reference TRBV7-9 and TRBJ2-1): DTGVSQNPRHKITKRGQNVTFRCDPISEHNRLYWYRQTLGQGPEFLTYFQNEAQLEKSRLLSDRFSAERPKGSFSTLEIQRTEQGDSAMYLCASSPRQGANEQFFGPGTRLTVL.

This clonotype was seen more than once but under ten times. The rearrangement links TRBV12-3 or TRBV12-4 to TRBJ1-1; 7 positions match TRBD1. The CDR3 has 14 residues. V gave up 2 bases and J gave up 2 bases; unmatched junction bases: 2. The CDR3 region is CASSLWDRNTEAFF. CDR3 DNA sequence: TGTGCCAGCAGTTTATGGGACAGAAACACTGAAGCTTTCTTT.

The chain employs TRBV14 and TRBJ2-1, with D uncertain. The V end lost 0 bases, the J end lost 7 bases, and 4 bases lay between the germline ends. There are 12 residues in the CDR3. Germline V gives CDR1 SGHDN, CDR2 FVKESK. CDR3 loop: CASSQERNEQFF. The CDR3 DNA reads TGTGCCAGCAGCCAAGAAAGAAATGAGCAGTTCTTC.

The chain has TRBV12-3 or TRBV12-4 and TRBJ2-1; TRBD2 agrees at 13 bases. V was pared by 6 bases and J by 9 bases, with 5 bases of the junction left unmatched. The CDR3 has 14 amino acids. CDR3 DNA: TGTGCCAGCAGACAACTAGCGGGGGGGATTGAGCAGTTCTTC. The encoded protein is CASRQLAGGIEQFF.

This clonotype was observed a few times. The chain uses TRBV7-2 and TRBJ2-2; 7 bases match TRBD2. V gave up 8 bases and J gave up 4 bases; unmatched junction bases: 7. The CDR3 is 14 residues long. Germline CDR1 reads SGHTA; CDR2 reads FQGNSA. CDR3 in amino acids: CASEGEGTTGELFF. Here the CDR3 DNA reads TGTGCCAGCGAAGGGGAGGGCACCACCGGGGAGCTGTTTTTT.

The chain recombines TRBV19 with TRBJ1-1, with D maybe TRBD1 (5 bases). Per germline, CDR1 LNHDA and CDR2 SQIVND (reference sequence). V was trimmed by 3 bases and J by 10 bases, leaving 12 bases between them. CDR3 length equals 12 residues. The CDR3 loop is CASSMDQRGAFF. CDR3 sequence (DNA): TGTGCCAGTAGTATGGATCAGAGGGGAGCTTTCTTT.

The J gene is TRBJ1-6, the V gene TRBV6-2 or TRBV6-3; TRBD1 matches 7 bases. CDR3 length equals 17 residues. The V and J ends lost 4 bases and 7 bases, in that order; junction bases with no gene match: 13. The germline V gene encodes CDR1 MNHEY and CDR2 SVGEGT. This CDR3 is CASSFRLNRGRNSPLHF. CDR3 DNA: TGTGCCAGCAGTTTCCGGCTAAACAGGGGAAGGAATTCACCCCTCCACTTT.

Ten or more counts support this clonotype. This chain links TRBV4-3 with TRBJ2-3; no definite D call. Germline CDR1 is LGHNA and CDR2 is YSLEER. V gave up 1 base and J gave up 2 bases, with 4 bases separating them. The CDR3 length is 13 residues. The CDR3 DNA is TGCGCCAGCAGCCAAGGTTCCACAGATACGCAGTATTTT. Translating it yields CASSQGSTDTQYF.

J is TRBJ1-6 and V is TRBV11-2, with D possibly being TRBD1 (6 bases). This CDR3 is built from 14 residues. Germline CDR1 is SGHAT and CDR2 is FQNNGV. Deletions cut 4 bases from V and 7 bases from J, with 11 bases between. CDR3 protein: CASSSTGRNSPLHF. CDR3 nucleotides: TGTGCCAGCAGCTCCACAGGGAGGAATTCACCCCTCCACTTT.

The chain couples TRBV20-1 to TRBJ1-5, with a tentative D call TRBD1 (6 bases). CDR3 length: 14 amino acids. Between the trimmed V and J ends, which lost 5 bases and 7 bases, there was a span of 18 bases. Germline CDR1 DFQATT, CDR2 SNEGSKA (reference sequence). As DNA, the CDR3 is TGCAGTGCTTCCCCGGAGGACAGACGACAGCCCCAGCATTTT. This gives the protein CSASPEDRRQPQHF.

Ten or more counts support this clonotype. J is TRBJ2-3 and V is TRBV5-1; D is undetermined. The V and J ends lost 4 bases and 5 bases respectively, with 8 bases between them. CDR3 size: 12 residues. Germline V CDR1 and CDR2: SGHRS, YFSETQ. CDR3: CASSVDIDTQYF. CDR3 bases: TGCGCCAGCAGCGTCGACATAGATACGCAGTATTTT.

This clonotype was observed a handful of times. The CDR3 region is CASSQPRNTYEQYF. DNA of the CDR3: TGTGCCAGCAGCCAACCGCGGAACACCTACGAGCAGTACTTC. The J gene is TRBJ2-7, the V gene TRBV14; D unresolved. Trimming shortened V by 2 bases and J by 2 bases, and 10 bases separated the two germline ends. This CDR3 contains 14 residues. CDR1 is SGHDN, CDR2 FVKESK, per germline. The entire variable domain, with the rest obtained from reference TRBV14 and TRBJ2-7, is as follows: EAGVTQFPSHSVIEKGQTVTLRCDPISGHDNLYWYRRVMGKEIKFLLHFVKESKQDESGMPNNRFLAERTGGTYSTLKVQPAELEDSGVYFCASSQPRNTYEQYFGPGTRLTVT.

The chain is built from TRBV6-2 or TRBV6-3 and TRBJ2-5; possibly TRBD1 for D (6 bases). Germline V gene data show CDR1 as MNHEY and CDR2 as SVGEGT. This CDR3 region has 14 residues. V was cut by 2 bases and J by 5 bases, with 12 bases left in between. The CDR3 DNA is TGTGCCAGCAGTTACCGACAGGCCCTCGAGACCCAGTACTTC. Encoded protein: CASSYRQALETQYF.

The chain carries TRBV19 and TRBJ1-1, with 7 bases aligning to TRBD1. This CDR3 comprises 15 residues. From germline, CDR1 is LNHDA and CDR2 SQIVND (reference sequence). Trimming cost V 8 bases and J 1 base; bases outside gene matches: 10. CDR3 DNA: TGTGCCAGTGTCGAACGTAACAGGGGGAACACTGAAGCTTTCTTT. This sequence encodes CASVERNRGNTEAFF.

The V call is TRBV6-2 or TRBV6-3, the J call TRBJ1-1; no reliable D call. V lost 6 bases and J 1 base, leaving 9 bases between the germline ends. This CDR3 is 13 amino acids long. Per germline, CDR1 MNHEY and CDR2 SVGEGT. CDR3 amino acids: CASRSDPNTEAFF. The DNA of the CDR3 is TGTGCCAGCAGATCGGACCCGAACACTGAAGCTTTCTTT.

The chain combines TRBV6-2 or TRBV6-3 with TRBJ2-1, with 10 bases lining up with TRBD2. The CDR3 is made up of 15 amino acids. Germline V CDR1 and CDR2: MNHEY, SVGEGT. With V trimmed by 7 bases and J by 7 bases, 10 bases remained unmatched. This chain's CDR3 is CASTRVAGGLNEQFF. The CDR3 region has the DNA TGTGCCAGCACCCGGGTAGCGGGGGGCCTAAATGAGCAGTTCTTC.

This clonotype was observed at least ten times. The chain couples TRBV6-2 or TRBV6-3 to TRBJ2-7; 9 bases align to TRBD1. From germline, CDR1 is MNHEY and CDR2 SVGEGT. V trimming: 6 bases; J trimming: 2 bases; junction bases outside the gene matches: 8. This CDR3 has 15 residues. The CDR3 loop is CASSLGQGPTYEQYV. In nucleotides, the CDR3 is TGTGCCAGCAGCCTCGGACAGGGGCCAACCTACGAGCAGTACGTC.

This chain joins TRBV5-5 and TRBJ2-2; D gene ambiguous. V lost 0 bases, J lost 2 bases, and 8 bases lay in between. Germline V gene data show CDR1 as SGHKS and CDR2 as YYEKEE (reference sequence). The CDR3 consists of 15 residues. CDR3 in amino acids: CASSLAVVNTGELFF. The CDR3 DNA follows: TGTGCCAGCAGCTTGGCAGTGGTCAACACCGGGGAGCTGTTTTTT.

This clonotype has a handful of counts. The chain employs TRBV7-3 and TRBJ2-1; D is tentatively TRBD1 or TRBD2 (5 bases each). The CDR3 has 16 residues. The germline gives CDR1 SGHTA, CDR2 FQGTGA. Trimming took off 3 bases at V and 4 bases at J, with 16 bases between the two ends. In DNA form, the CDR3 reads TGTGCCAGCAGCTTCAGCCGGGGCGCTTTATACAATGAGCAGTTCTTC. This codes for CASSFSRGALYNEQFF.

This clonotype was seen more than once but under ten times. This chain uses TRBV5-6 with TRBJ1-2; 8 bases are a match to TRBD1. This CDR3 spans 13 amino acids. Germline trimming cut 4 bases from V and 8 bases from J; bases unmatched to any gene: 7. Germline values: CDR1 SGHDT, CDR2 YYEEEE. The CDR3 spells CASSNRGTGGYTF. In DNA form, the CDR3 reads TGTGCCAGCAGCAACAGGGGGACGGGGGGCTACACCTTC. The variable domain in full, completed from reference TRBV5-6 and TRBJ1-2, reads DAGVTQSPTHLIKTRGQQVTLRCSPKSGHDTVSWYQQALGQGPQFIFQYYEEEERQRGNFPDRFSGHQFPNYSSELNVNALLLGDSALYLCASSNRGTGGYTFGSGTRLTVV.

This clonotype was seen ten or more times. V and J are TRBV7-9 and TRBJ2-7; D assignment may be TRBD1 or TRBD2 (5 bases each). CDR1 is SEHNR, CDR2 FQNEAQ, per germline (reference sequence). V dropped 5 bases and J dropped 1 base, with 18 bases sitting between them. CDR3 length: 16 residues. The DNA for the CDR3 is TGTGCCAGCAGCGGGAGCCCCGGGACGGGATCCTACGAGCAGTACTTC. Encoded protein: CASSGSPGTGSYEQYF.

The V call is TRBV12-3 or TRBV12-4, the J call TRBJ2-3; D not resolved. The CDR3 loop spans 12 amino acids. V gave up 5 bases and J gave up 8 bases, with 11 bases separating them. The chain's CDR3 is CASSADRRTQYF. The CDR3, as DNA: TGTGCCAGCAGTGCGGACCGTCGTACGCAGTATTTT.

This rearrangement joins TRBV19 to TRBJ2-1; D may be TRBD2 (6 bases). V was trimmed by 6 bases and J by 0 bases, leaving 15 bases between them. CDR1 and CDR2 from the germline V gene are LNHDA and SQIVND (reference sequence). This CDR3 region has 16 residues. CDR3 sequence reads: CASSRGLADSYNEQFF. CDR3 DNA sequence: TGTGCCAGTAGCCGGGGTTTAGCGGACTCCTACAATGAGCAGTTCTTC.